Presented here are 22 T cell receptor beta chains from one specimen sequenced in a study of neurological immune-mediated disorders. The time point here: longitudinal time-point 2. From the 5' RACE reads, TCRdb called clonotypes with MiXCR, one entry per CDR3 protein. The table has 80,000 to 100,000 distinct CDR3 sequences, 5% to 6.5% seen once. Source material: PBMCs. The source of these receptors is a woman aged 55-75 years with multiple sclerosis.

In this sample, this clonotype turned up a few times. The chain is built from TRBV7-8 and TRBJ2-3; D call uncertain. CDR3 length: 13 residues. CDR1 is SGHVS and CDR2 is FQNEAQ in the germline V gene. V was trimmed by 1 base and J by 4 bases, leaving 6 bases between them. The CDR3 here is CASSLGPPDTQYF. CDR3 nucleotide sequence: TGTGCCAGCAGCTTAGGTCCCCCAGATACGCAGTATTTT.

This clonotype was seen many times. This rearrangement joins TRBV4-2 to TRBJ2-1; 7 bases align to TRBD2. The CDR3 contains 15 residues. The germline CDR1 and CDR2 sequences are LGHNA and YNFKEQ. V shed 8 bases and J 5 bases; nucleotides not matched to a gene: 12. CDR3 DNA: TGTGCCAGCGAAACGTCTAGCGGTCCCGACAATGAGCAGTTCTTC. As protein: CASETSSGPDNEQFF.

By its share, this clonotype is medium-sized. V is TRBV7-2 and J is TRBJ2-1, with D maybe TRBD1 (5 bases). CDR1 and CDR2 from the germline V gene are SGHTA and FQGNSA. Trimming took 1 base from V and 0 from J, leaving 10 bases between them. The CDR3 sequence is 16 residues long. The CDR3 loop is CASSLDGHTSYNEQFF. The CDR3 nucleotides read TGTGCCAGCAGCTTAGACGGACACACCTCCTACAATGAGCAGTTCTTC.

This clonotype was seen ten or more times. This chain links TRBV10-3 with TRBJ2-1, with TRBD1 matching 8 bases. The junction had 17 bases not matched to a gene; V was cut back by 10 bases and J by 0 bases. The germline gives CDR1 ENHRY, CDR2 SYGVKD. This CDR3 region has 18 residues. The CDR3 DNA is TGTGCCAGTTCCGTGCTACAGGGGGTCGTGGGCTCCTACAATGAGCAGTTCTTC. Protein product: CASSVLQGVVGSYNEQFF.

In its sample, this clonotype was seen many times. The chain employs TRBV5-1 and TRBJ2-3, with 7 bases aligning to TRBD2. Germline V gene data show CDR1 as SGHRS and CDR2 as YFSETQ. The CDR3 is 20 amino acids. The V and J ends lost 1 base and 0 bases, in that order; junction bases with no gene match: 17. The CDR3 region is CASSLFASGAGGSSTDTQYF. In DNA form, the CDR3 reads TGCGCCAGCAGCTTGTTTGCTAGCGGAGCCGGGGGGTCTAGCACAGATACGCAGTATTTT.

This clonotype has ten or more counts. This chain connects TRBV20-1 to TRBJ2-4; 14 bases map to TRBD2. This CDR3 contains 16 residues. CDR1 DFQATT and CDR2 SNEGSKA come from the germline V gene (reference sequence). J gave up 6 bases and V 0 bases, and 4 bases lay outside the gene matches. The CDR3 loop is CSARDRLAGGVNIQYF. In DNA, the CDR3 is TGCAGTGCTAGAGACCGACTAGCGGGGGGGGTAAACATTCAGTACTTC.

This clonotype was seen only a few times. The CDR3: CASSFDSLMYGYTF. The CDR3 coding sequence is TGCGCCAGCAGCTTCGACAGTCTCATGTATGGCTACACCTTC. V is TRBV5-1 and J is TRBJ1-2, with a tentative D call TRBD1 (5 bases). This CDR3 is 14 amino acids long. V lost 2 bases and J lost 5, with 13 bases in between. Germline CDR1 reads SGHRS; CDR2 reads YFSETQ.

The sample holds many counts of this clonotype. The chain carries TRBV7-2 and TRBJ2-1, with D maybe TRBD2 (5 bases). Germline CDR1 is SGHTA and CDR2 is FQGNSA. The CDR3 sequence is 15 residues long. Trimming cost V 1 base and J 9 bases, with 16 bases left between them. The CDR3 DNA sequence: TGTGCCAGCAGCTTAGATAGTGGAGGAGGAATTGAGCAGTTCTTC. Its translation is CASSLDSGGGIEQFF.

This clonotype was seen repeatedly, ten times or more. This chain connects TRBV5-1 to TRBJ1-1, with D unclear. The CDR3 sequence is 14 residues long. From germline, CDR1 is SGHRS and CDR2 YFSETQ. V was shortened by 4 bases and J by 1 base, with 11 bases between the two germline ends. CDR3 loop: CASSPKMRNTEAFF. Written as DNA, the CDR3 is TGCGCCAGCAGCCCTAAAATGAGGAACACTGAAGCTTTCTTT.

In this sample, this clonotype turned up a few times. J is TRBJ1-1 and V is TRBV20-1; TRBD1 matches at 9 bases. From germline, CDR1 is DFQATT and CDR2 SNEGSKA (reference sequence). The CDR3 spans 14 residues. Unmatched junction bases numbered 6, after V lost 4 bases and J lost 3 bases. The CDR3 nucleotides read TGCAGTGCTAAACTACAGGGGGCATACACTGAAGCTTTCTTT. Protein: CSAKLQGAYTEAFF.

This clonotype was observed many times. The V call is TRBV7-2, the J call TRBJ1-5; 7 bases align to TRBD1. Germline values: CDR1 SGHTA, CDR2 FQGNSA. CDR3 length: 13 amino acids. The junction had 4 bases not matched to a gene; V was cut back by 5 bases and J by 6 bases. The CDR3 spells CASSRGQSQPQHF. CDR3 sequence (DNA): TGTGCCAGCAGCAGGGGGCAGAGTCAGCCCCAGCATTTT.

This clonotype showed up many times. V usage is TRBV12-3 or TRBV12-4 and J usage is TRBJ1-6, with a tentative D call TRBD1 (5 bases). The length of the CDR3 is 12 residues. V was trimmed by 5 bases and J by 12 bases, leaving 11 bases between them. CDR3 amino acids: CASSPHGGPLHF. The CDR3, as DNA: TGTGCCAGCAGTCCCCACGGGGGACCCCTCCACTTT.

This clonotype was seen many times. The V gene is TRBV5-1, the J gene TRBJ1-2; D possibly corresponds to TRBD1 (6 bases). V was pared by 3 bases and J by 6 bases, with 15 bases between. Germline-derived CDR1 and CDR2 are SGHRS and YFSETQ. The CDR3 spans 14 residues. The CDR3 sequence is CASSSGGGVDGYTF. The CDR3 DNA sequence: TGCGCCAGCAGCTCGGGAGGGGGGGTAGATGGCTACACCTTC. Full variable domain (outside the CDR3, taken from reference TRBV5-1 and TRBJ1-2): KAGVTQTPRYLIKTRGQQVTLSCSPISGHRSVSWYQQTPGQGLQFLFEYFSETQRNKGNFPGRFSGRQFSNSRSEMNVSTLELGDSALYLCASSSGGGVDGYTFGSGTRLTVV.

This clonotype was seen many times. This sequence joins TRBV7-2 and TRBJ2-4; TRBD2 matches 7 bases. CDR3 size: 14 residues. V shed 0 bases, J shed 4 bases, and the junction held 0 bases outside the gene matches. In germline, CDR1 is SGHTA, CDR2 FQGNSA. CDR3 in amino acids: CASSLAGGKNIQYF. The DNA of the CDR3 is TGTGCCAGCAGCTTAGCGGGGGGGAAAAACATTCAGTACTTC. The full variable domain, completed using reference TRBV7-2 and TRBJ2-4, is GAGVSQSPSNKVTEKGKDVELRCDPISGHTALYWYRQSLGQGLEFLIYFQGNSAPDKSGLPSDRFSAERTGGSVSTLTIQRTQQEDSAVYLCASSLAGGKNIQYFGAGTRLSVL.

The sample holds many counts of this clonotype. The chain couples TRBV4-1 to TRBJ2-6; the D is unclear. CDR1 and CDR2 from the germline V gene are MGHRA and YSYEKL. CDR3 length equals 16 residues. V was cut by 0 bases and J by 1 base, with 7 bases left in between. The CDR3 loop is CASSQDIVSGANVLTF. CDR3 in DNA: TGCGCCAGCAGCCAAGATATAGTATCTGGGGCCAACGTCCTGACTTTC.

This clonotype was detected a few times. The chain uses TRBV5-5 and TRBJ1-2; D call uncertain. The ends were cut back, 0 bases at V and 10 bases at J, with 13 bases in the middle. Germline assignment: CDR1 SGHKS and CDR2 YYEKEE (reference sequence). The CDR3 is 13 residues long. Here the CDR3 reads CASSLVFAVDYTF. Here the CDR3 DNA reads TGTGCCAGCAGCTTGGTTTTCGCCGTCGACTACACCTTC.

This clonotype was detected only a few times. This rearrangement joins TRBV19 to TRBJ2-1, with TRBD1 as a possible D gene (5 bases). CDR3 size: 15 residues. The V end lost 3 bases, the J end lost 1 base, and 10 bases lay between the germline ends. The germline CDR1 and CDR2 sequences are LNHDA and SQIVND (reference sequence). For the CDR3, the DNA is TGTGCCAGTAGTATGAGGCGACAGTCCTACAATGAGCAGTTCTTC. This gives the protein CASSMRRQSYNEQFF.

In this sample, this clonotype turned up many times. The chain uses TRBV20-1 and TRBJ1-6; perhaps TRBD1 as D (5 bases). This CDR3 spans 13 amino acids. V was shortened by 3 bases and J by 7 bases, with 10 bases between the two germline ends. CDR1 and CDR2 (germline): DFQATT, SNEGSKA (reference sequence). The CDR3 nucleotides read TGCAGTGCTAGGGGGACGGCCAATTCACCCCTCCACTTT. Translated: CSARGTANSPLHF.

This clonotype has ten or more counts. The chain couples TRBV7-2 to TRBJ1-2; no reliable D call. V lost 0 bases to trimming and J lost 8 bases, with 13 bases between them. Germline CDR1 SGHTA, CDR2 FQGNSA. There are 14 residues in the CDR3. The CDR3 is CASSLALEVGGYTF. DNA of the CDR3: TGTGCCAGCAGCTTAGCGTTGGAAGTAGGGGGCTACACCTTC.

This clonotype was detected many times. The rearrangement links TRBV12-3 or TRBV12-4 to TRBJ2-7; 9 nucleotides agree with TRBD1. With V trimmed by 6 bases and J by 3 bases, 9 bases remained unmatched. CDR3 size: 15 residues. CDR3 in amino acids: CASRGQGWRGYEQYF. The CDR3 DNA sequence: TGTGCCAGCAGGGGACAGGGCTGGAGGGGCTACGAGCAGTACTTC.

This clonotype was counted many times. The genes are TRBV12-3 or TRBV12-4 and TRBJ1-5, with 9 positions matching TRBD1. V trimming: 5 bases; J trimming: 4 bases; junction bases outside the gene matches: 6. The CDR3 contains 15 residues. CDR3 nucleotides: TGTGCCAGCAGTAACAGGGGGCTAAGTAATCAGCCCCAGCATTTT. This translates into CASSNRGLSNQPQHF.

This clonotype was seen many times. The chain is built from TRBV27 and TRBJ1-3; tentative D call: TRBD1 (5 bases). V was trimmed by 6 bases and J by 2 bases, leaving 11 bases between them. The CDR3 length is 14 residues. Germline CDR1 and CDR2: MNHEY and SMNVEV (reference sequence). CDR3 loop: CASRKQGAGNTIYF. The CDR3 DNA reads as TGTGCCAGCAGAAAACAAGGGGCTGGAAACACCATATATTTT.